One sample yielded the 21 T cell receptor beta chains listed below, sequenced in a study of control samples from healthy donors and cancer patients. Data came from immunoSEQ multiplex PCR; TCRdb stores just in-frame clones and leaves some out. Of under 65,000 clones detected, 86% appear once; the ten largest clones hold 2.8%. Material: PBMCs. All receptors derive from a woman aged 50 to 60 with lung cancer.

The J gene is TRBJ1-1, the V gene TRBV5-5; tentative D call: TRBD1 (5 bases). Trimming stripped 0 bases from V and 7 bases from J, with 13 bases between. Germline-derived CDR1 and CDR2 are SGHKS and YYEKEE (reference sequence). The CDR3 is made up of 14 amino acids. CDR3 protein: CASSLGGEISEAFF. CDR3 coding DNA: TGTGCCAGCAGCTTGGGAGGGGAAATTAGTGAAGCTTTCTTT.

This chain connects TRBV19 to TRBJ1-3; D perhaps matches TRBD1 (5 bases). Trimming pared 4 bases from V and 2 bases from J, leaving 18 bases between. CDR1 is LNHDA and CDR2 is SQIVND in the germline V gene (reference sequence). CDR3 length equals 17 residues. CDR3 DNA: TGTGCCAGTAGTAATGACAGAAACGGGCGGACTGGAAACACCATATATTTT. This translates into CASSNDRNGRTGNTIYF.

The chain couples TRBV5-1 to TRBJ1-2; D is unresolved. Germline V lookup: CDR1 SGHRS, CDR2 YFSETQ. This CDR3 contains 13 residues. V lost 3 bases, J lost 3 bases, and 9 bases lay in between. The CDR3 coding sequence is TGCGCCAGCAGCTCTAGCCTCGACTATGGCTACACCTTC. Translation: CASSSSLDYGYTF.

V usage is TRBV11-3 and J usage is TRBJ2-6; TRBD1 matches at 7 bases. V lost 3 bases and J lost 0; bases outside the gene matches: 5. The CDR3 runs to 17 residues. Germline V gene sequence: CDR1 SGHNT, CDR2 YENEEA. The CDR3 spells CASSLGQSSSGANVLTF. The CDR3 coding sequence is TGTGCCAGCAGCTTGGGACAGTCGAGCTCTGGGGCCAACGTCCTGACTTTC.

The chain recombines TRBV5-1 with TRBJ2-7; 10 bases are a match to TRBD2. V was pared by 4 bases and J by 7 bases, with 2 bases of the junction left unmatched. Germline loops: CDR1 SGHRS, CDR2 YFSETQ. The CDR3 extends over 12 amino acids. In nucleotides, the CDR3 is TGCGCCAGCAGCCTTAGCGGGGGGGAGCAGTACTTC. Translation: CASSLSGGEQYF.

V usage is TRBV7-2 and J usage is TRBJ1-1; 9 positions agree with TRBD1. The V segment lost 4 bases and the J segment 1 base; nucleotides outside the gene matches: 7. Per the germline V gene, CDR1 is SGHTA and CDR2 is FQGNSA. This CDR3 comprises 16 residues. The CDR3 loop reads CASSSTGGAGNTEAFF. CDR3 nucleotides: TGTGCCAGCAGCTCCACAGGGGGCGCGGGGAACACTGAAGCTTTCTTT.

V is TRBV4-3 and J is TRBJ2-3; D unclear. The CDR3 consists of 14 residues. The germline V gene has CDR1 LGHNA and CDR2 YSLEER. Trimming shortened V by 3 bases and J by 0 bases, and 7 bases separated the two germline ends. CDR3 nucleotides: TGCGCCAGCAGCCAGGGGTCCAGCACAGATACGCAGTATTTT. As protein: CASSQGSSTDTQYF.

This chain uses TRBV19 with TRBJ1-5; perhaps TRBD1 as D (5 bases). The V end lost 7 bases, the J end lost 4 bases, and 14 bases lay between the germline ends. CDR1 and CDR2 from the germline V gene are LNHDA and SQIVND (reference sequence). This CDR3 is 14 amino acids long. As DNA, the CDR3 is TGTGCCAGTACCCCAGTGGGGGGAAATCAGCCCCAGCATTTT. Translation gives CASTPVGGNQPQHF.

V usage is TRBV27 and J usage is TRBJ2-3; D gene unclear. The germline gives CDR1 MNHEY, CDR2 SMNVEV (reference sequence). The CDR3 length is 13 residues. The germline V and J ends were trimmed by 5 bases and 0 bases, with 6 bases remaining between them. The CDR3 DNA reads TGTGCCAGCAGTGTTCTTAGCACAGATACGCAGTATTTT. As protein: CASSVLSTDTQYF.

This clone came up once. The CDR3 DNA reads TGTGCCAGCAGTTGGGAGGCAGCCTACAATGAGCAGTTCTTC. It is translated as CASSWEAAYNEQFF. The gene calls are TRBV2 and TRBJ2-1; perhaps TRBD2 as D (6 bases). This CDR3 region has 14 residues. Germline V lookup: CDR1 SNHLY, CDR2 FYNNEI. Trimming removed 5 bases from V and 2 bases from J, with 10 bases in between. Drawing the rest from reference TRBV2 and TRBJ2-1, the complete variable domain is EPEVTQTPSHQVTQMGQEVILRCVPISNHLYFYWYRQILGQKVEFLVSFYNNEISEKSEIFDDQFSVERPDGSNFTLKIRSTKLEDSAMYFCASSWEAAYNEQFFGPGTRLTVL.

This clone turned up a few times. This chain uses TRBV10-1 with TRBJ2-1; 8 bases align to TRBD2. Germline trimming cut 4 bases from V and 5 bases from J; bases unmatched to any gene: 4. CDR3 length: 14 residues. Germline V lookup: CDR1 WNHNN, CDR2 SYGVQD (reference sequence). The CDR3 nucleotides read TGCGCCAGCAGTGCTAGCGGGCGAAACAATGAGCAGTTCTTC. Protein: CASSASGRNNEQFF.

Comment on this clone: A read error may account for a junction end that differs from germline. The chain employs TRBV6-4 and TRBJ1-2; D perhaps matches TRBD1 (5 bases). The germline V gene has CDR1 MRHNA and CDR2 SNTAGT. The CDR3 loop spans 13 amino acids. The CDR3 sequence: CASSHPGLHGHTF. The CDR3 nucleotides read TGTGCCAGCAGTCATCCAGGGCTCCATGGCCACACCTTC.

This clone has a single count. The genes are TRBV27 and TRBJ1-4, with D unclear. The CDR3 is made up of 14 amino acids. Trimming removed 5 bases at V and 10 bases at J, with 17 bases between. Germline V lookup: CDR1 MNHEY, CDR2 SMNVEV (reference sequence). The CDR3 sequence is CASSLTLGSGKLFF. Here the CDR3 DNA reads TGTGCCAGCAGTCTAACTTTAGGGAGCGGAAAACTGTTTTTT. The full variable domain, its missing parts supplied by reference TRBV27 and TRBJ1-4, is EAQVTQNPRYLITVTGKKLTVTCSQNMNHEYMSWYRQDPGLGLRQIYYSMNVEVTDKGDVPEGYKVSRKEKRNFPLILESPSPNQTSLYFCASSLTLGSGKLFFGSGTQLSVL.

A note on this clone: In this CDR3 the conserved last residue, phenylalanine or tryptophan, is missing, so a read error is likely. This chain joins TRBV7-2 and TRBJ1-2; possibly TRBD1 for D (6 bases). The CDR3 contains 17 residues. The germline V gene encodes CDR1 SGHTA and CDR2 FQGNSA. Trimming cost V 2 bases and J 4 bases, with 20 bases left between them. CDR3 sequence reads: CASSLTNPTGLAYGYTL. DNA for the CDR3: TGTGCCAGCAGCTTAACCAACCCAACAGGGCTTGCCTATGGCTACACCCTC.

The V gene is TRBV6-4, the J gene TRBJ2-2; perhaps TRBD2 as D (6 bases). There are 14 residues in the CDR3. CDR1 MRHNA and CDR2 SNTAGT come from the germline V gene. Trimming cost V 6 bases and J 0 bases, with 8 bases left between them. This chain's CDR3 is CASRGGPNTGELFF. CDR3 nucleotides: TGTGCCAGCAGAGGAGGGCCGAACACCGGGGAGCTGTTTTTT.

This rearrangement joins TRBV4-3 to TRBJ1-1; D is undetermined. V was cut by 0 bases and J by 4 bases, with 9 bases left in between. CDR3 length equals 14 residues. Germline values: CDR1 LGHNA, CDR2 YSLEER. CDR3: CASSQDVWGTEAFF. CDR3 nucleotides: TGCGCCAGCAGCCAAGATGTCTGGGGCACTGAAGCTTTCTTT.

This sequence joins TRBV4-2 and TRBJ1-2; no definite D call. This CDR3 comprises 15 residues. CDR1 and CDR2 (germline): LGHNA, YNFKEQ. V gave up 0 bases and J gave up 4 bases, with 12 bases separating them. CDR3 in amino acids: CASSQDDQTVYGYTF. The DNA of the CDR3 is TGTGCCAGCAGCCAAGACGACCAGACCGTCTATGGCTACACCTTC.

In this sample, this clone turned up a few times. The CDR3: CASSFPPPTGSRYGYTF. DNA of the CDR3: TGTGCCAGCAGCTTCCCGCCCCCCACAGGGTCAAGGTATGGCTACACCTTC. The J gene is TRBJ1-2, the V gene TRBV5-6, with a weak D call TRBD1 (6 bases). Germline-derived CDR1 and CDR2 are SGHDT and YYEEEE. The CDR3 contains 17 residues. The V gene lost 2 bases and the J gene lost 5 bases, with 22 bases spanning the gap.

This chain links TRBV7-2 with TRBJ1-2; D is perhaps TRBD1 (5 bases). This CDR3 region has 14 residues. CDR1 SGHTA and CDR2 FQGNSA come from the germline V gene. Trimming removed 8 bases at V and 4 bases at J, with 17 bases between. The CDR3 region has the DNA TGTGCCAGCTCCGTCTGGGACGGTCGCTATGGCTACACCTTC. This encodes CASSVWDGRYGYTF.

The table lists this clone with a few counts. This sequence joins TRBV18 and TRBJ1-5, with D uncertain. The ends were cut back, 3 bases at V and 4 bases at J, with 7 bases in the middle. Germline V gene sequence: CDR1 KGHSH, CDR2 LQKENI. CDR3 length: 13 amino acids. In DNA, the CDR3 is TGTGCCAGCTCACCCAACTCGAATCAGCCCCAGCATTTT. Its protein product is CASSPNSNQPQHF. The full variable domain, with the rest looked up from reference TRBV18 and TRBJ1-5, is NAGVMQNPRHLVRRRGQEARLRCSPMKGHSHVYWYRQLPEEGLKFMVYLQKENIIDESGMPKERFSAEFPKEGPSILRIQQVVRGDSAAYFCASSPNSNQPQHFGDGTRLSIL.

This clone was counted only a few times. The V call is TRBV2, the J call TRBJ1-5; D uncertain. CDR3 size: 14 residues. Germline V gene lookup returns CDR1 SNHLY and CDR2 FYNNEI. Trimming took 7 bases from V and 2 from J, leaving 12 bases between them. The chain's CDR3 is CASKRPEGNQPQHF. In nucleotides, the CDR3 is TGTGCCAGCAAGCGCCCAGAAGGCAATCAGCCCCAGCATTTT.